This entry lists 30 T cell receptor beta chains sequenced from one sample in a study of blood T cell repertoires in COVID-19. The data were produced by immunoSEQ multiplex PCR, yet TCRdb's version contains in-frame clones alone and is incomplete. The sample has around 180,000 clones, roughly 85% seen once. Material: peripheral blood. The receptors derive from a woman older than 75 with active or convalescent COVID-19.

The gene calls are TRBV2 and TRBJ1-6; 7 bases are a match to TRBD1. V was clipped by 4 bases and J by 10 bases; unmatched bases: 4. The CDR3 runs to 13 residues. Germline CDR1 SNHLY, CDR2 FYNNEI. The CDR3 protein is CASSGAGGSPLHF. The CDR3 DNA is TGTGCCAGCAGTGGCGCAGGGGGGTCACCCCTCCACTTT.

This clone was seen just once. The CDR3 nucleotides are TGTGCCAGTAGTTTAGGTCGACAGGTCGATCAGCCCCAGCATTTT. Its translation: CASSLGRQVDQPQHF. The chain couples TRBV19 to TRBJ1-5, with D possibly being TRBD1 (6 bases). Trimming pared 5 bases from V and 5 bases from J, leaving 16 bases between. There are 15 residues in the CDR3. Germline V gene lookup returns CDR1 LNHDA and CDR2 SQIVND (reference sequence). The whole variable domain, remainder taken from reference TRBV19 and TRBJ1-5, is DGGITQSPKYLFRKEGQNVTLSCEQNLNHDAMYWYRQDPGQGLRLIYYSQIVNDFQKGDIAEGYSVSREKKESFPLTVTSAQKNPTAFYLCASSLGRQVDQPQHFGDGTRLSIL.

The CDR3 spells CASSRLPQGGTEAFF. CDR3 sequence (DNA): TGTGCCAGCAGTCGGCTACCACAGGGGGGCACTGAAGCTTTCTTT. The genes are TRBV6-5 and TRBJ1-1, with 8 bases lining up with TRBD1. The germline gives CDR1 MNHEY, CDR2 SVGAGI. The CDR3 totals 15 residues. V lost 5 bases and J lost 4; bases outside the gene matches: 9.

The chain employs TRBV2 and TRBJ2-7; 8 bases map to TRBD1. Trimming at V came to 6 bases and at J to 2 bases, leaving 6 bases not matched to a gene. The CDR3 is 14 residues long. Germline CDR1 reads SNHLY; CDR2 reads FYNNEI. CDR3 DNA: TGTGCCAGCAGGCGACAGGGGAGTACCTACGAGCAGTACTTC. Translated, it gives CASRRQGSTYEQYF.

The chain carries TRBV9 and TRBJ1-4; 9 positions match TRBD1. The CDR3 extends over 16 amino acids. Trimming at V came to 3 bases and at J to 2 bases, leaving 5 bases not matched to a gene. Germline lookup yields CDR1 SGDLS and CDR2 YYNGEE. CDR3 DNA: TGTGCCAGCAGCGAAGGACAGGGGCGGACTAATGAAAAACTGTTTTTT. It is translated as CASSEGQGRTNEKLFF.

J is TRBJ2-5 and V is TRBV7-6; 15 nucleotides align to TRBD2. Trimming took 4 bases from V and 5 from J; bases not matched to a gene: 5. The CDR3 runs to 16 residues. Germline CDR1 is SGHVS and CDR2 is FNYEAQ. The CDR3 bases are TGTGCCAGCAGCTCCGGACTAGCGGGAGGGAAGGAGACCCAGTACTTC. This translates into CASSSGLAGGKETQYF.

This chain connects TRBV7-9 to TRBJ2-5; a possible D gene is TRBD2 (5 bases). CDR1 is SEHNR and CDR2 is FQNEAQ in the germline V gene (reference sequence). The CDR3 runs 13 residues. V lost 1 base, J lost 4 bases, and 7 bases lay in between. CDR3 sequence reads: CASSLGGSETQYF. The CDR3 DNA reads as TGTGCCAGCAGCTTAGGAGGGTCAGAGACCCAGTACTTC.

V usage is TRBV18 and J usage is TRBJ1-1, with 9 positions matching TRBD1. V lost 6 bases to trimming and J lost 0 bases; unmatched junction nucleotides: 11. The CDR3 length is 17 residues. Per germline, CDR1 KGHSH and CDR2 LQKENI. The CDR3 is CASSPAGTGNMNTEAFF. CDR3 DNA sequence: TGTGCCAGCTCGCCCGCAGGGACAGGGAACATGAACACTGAAGCTTTCTTT.

The V and J genes are TRBV7-2 and TRBJ1-1, with 7 nucleotides matching TRBD1. Trimming took 4 bases from V and 1 from J; bases not matched to a gene: 3. This CDR3 is built from 14 residues. From germline, CDR1 is SGHTA and CDR2 FQGNSA. The CDR3 sequence: CASSSQGGNTEAFF. The DNA of the CDR3 is TGTGCCAGCAGCTCTCAGGGGGGGAACACTGAAGCTTTCTTT.

The chain couples TRBV6-2 or TRBV6-3 to TRBJ1-6; TRBD1 aligns across 8 bases. Germline-derived CDR1 and CDR2 are MNHEY and SVGEGT. V dropped 6 bases and J dropped 10; count of bases not matched to a gene: 8. The CDR3 is 14 amino acids. The CDR3 sequence is CASSQTGVYSPLHF. DNA for the CDR3: TGTGCCAGCAGCCAGACAGGGGTATACTCACCCCTCCACTTT.

The V call is TRBV7-9, the J call TRBJ2-3; no clear D gene. V dropped 0 bases and J dropped 4 bases, with 11 bases sitting between them. From germline, CDR1 is SEHNR and CDR2 FQNEAQ (reference sequence). The CDR3 consists of 15 residues. The CDR3 region has the DNA TGTGCCAGCAGCTTAGCAGCCGGGTGGGCAGATACGCAGTATTTT. This gives the protein CASSLAAGWADTQYF.

The rearrangement links TRBV15 to TRBJ2-1, with D perhaps TRBD2 (5 bases). Germline V gene data show CDR1 as LNHNV and CDR2 as YYDKDF (reference sequence). This CDR3 region has 15 residues. V was pared by 3 bases and J by 4 bases, with 13 bases between. The CDR3 bases are TGTGCCACCAGCAGGGCAAGGACTTCATACAATGAGCAGTTCTTC. This codes for CATSRARTSYNEQFF.

J is TRBJ2-2 and V is TRBV5-1; no firm D call. The ends were cut back, 0 bases at V and 6 bases at J, with 12 bases in the middle. CDR1 is SGHRS and CDR2 is YFSETQ in the germline V gene. This CDR3 is 15 amino acids long. The CDR3 here is CASSLGLLKSGELFF. The CDR3 DNA follows: TGCGCCAGCAGCTTGGGGCTACTAAAATCCGGGGAGCTGTTTTTT. Full variable domain (missing parts from reference TRBV5-1 and TRBJ2-2): KAGVTQTPRYLIKTRGQQVTLSCSPISGHRSVSWYQQTPGQGLQFLFEYFSETQRNKGNFPGRFSGRQFSNSRSEMNVSTLELGDSALYLCASSLGLLKSGELFFGEGSRLTVL.

The chain uses TRBV5-1 and TRBJ1-1, with a tentative D call TRBD1 (6 bases). The CDR3 length is 14 residues. V was trimmed by 4 bases and J by 3 bases, leaving 13 bases between them. Germline CDR1 reads SGHRS; CDR2 reads YFSETQ. The CDR3 is CASSLNYRDTEAFF. CDR3 nucleotide sequence: TGCGCCAGCAGCCTAAATTACAGGGACACTGAAGCTTTCTTT.

The V call is TRBV11-2, the J call TRBJ1-2, with D tentatively TRBD1 (6 bases). V lost 3 bases to trimming and J lost 4 bases, with 15 bases between them. Germline CDR1 and CDR2: SGHAT and FQNNGV. CDR3 size: 15 residues. The CDR3 DNA sequence: TGTGCCAGCAGCTTTCAAGAGGGGGGGGTCTATGGCTACACCTTC. This sequence encodes CASSFQEGGVYGYTF.

This sequence joins TRBV27 and TRBJ1-1; 10 nucleotides align to TRBD1. Germline assignment: CDR1 MNHEY and CDR2 SMNVEV (reference sequence). The CDR3 covers 14 residues. V shed 7 bases and J 7 bases; nucleotides not matched to a gene: 9. The DNA for the CDR3 is TGTGCCAGCATCCCCTGGGACAGGGGAGGTGAAGCTTTCTTT. It specifies CASIPWDRGGEAFF.

Concerning this clone itself: The germline gene is not matched at one end of the junction; a read error may be the cause. The genes are TRBV7-7 and TRBJ2-5; D may be TRBD1 (5 bases). The CDR3 is 15 residues long. Germline V gene sequence: CDR1 SSHAT, CDR2 FNYEAQ (reference sequence). Written as DNA, the CDR3 is TGTGCTAGCAGCTTGCAGGGATTACCGGGCGAGACCCAGTACTTC. Translation: CASSLQGLPGETQYF.

The gene calls are TRBV28 and TRBJ1-5, with D unclear. Germline CDR1 MDHEN, CDR2 SYDVKM. The length of the CDR3 is 13 residues. Trimming pared 6 bases from V and 3 bases from J, leaving 9 bases between. The DNA for the CDR3 is TGTGCCAGCAGCACTACTCCCAATCAGCCCCAGCATTTT. Protein: CASSTTPNQPQHF. Filled out from reference TRBV28 and TRBJ1-5, the complete variable domain reads DVKVTQSSRYLVKRTGEKVFLECVQDMDHENMFWYRQDPGLGLRLIYFSYDVKMKEKGDIPEGYSVSREKKERFSLILESASTNQTSMYLCASSTTPNQPQHFGDGTRLSIL.

The chain couples TRBV5-1 to TRBJ2-3; tentatively, D is TRBD2 (6 bases). Per germline, CDR1 SGHRS and CDR2 YFSETQ. V was trimmed by 4 bases and J by 0 bases, leaving 15 bases between them. The CDR3 spans 16 residues. CDR3 DNA sequence: TGCGCCAGCAGCCCCATCCCAGGGACTAGCACAGATACGCAGTATTTT. Translating it yields CASSPIPGTSTDTQYF.

This clone was recorded only once. The chain has TRBV9 and TRBJ2-2, with D uncertain. The CDR3 consists of 16 residues. The ends were cut back, 6 bases at V and 2 bases at J, with 17 bases in the middle. CDR1 SGDLS and CDR2 YYNGEE come from the germline V gene. CDR3 loop: CASTPRQRFNTGELFF. In DNA form, the CDR3 reads TGTGCCAGCACCCCCCGGCAGCGATTCAACACCGGGGAGCTGTTTTTT.

The V gene is TRBV4-2, the J gene TRBJ2-7; no clear D gene. The CDR3 consists of 14 residues. Germline V gene sequence: CDR1 LGHNA, CDR2 YNFKEQ. With 1 base removed from V and 3 bases from J, the gap between germline ends came to 10 bases. The CDR3 loop is CASSQGSAGYEQYF. The CDR3 nucleotides are TGTGCCAGCAGCCAAGGTTCGGCAGGCTACGAGCAGTACTTC.

The genes are TRBV7-9 and TRBJ2-1, with 8 positions matching TRBD2. The V gene end was trimmed by 5 bases and the J gene end by 2 bases; junction bases not matched to a gene: 8. This CDR3 has 16 amino acids. The germline CDR1 and CDR2 sequences are SEHNR and FQNEAQ (reference sequence). The CDR3 DNA is TGTGCCAGCAGCCTTACCGCTAGCGGGCCCTACAATGAGCAGTTCTTC. Residues: CASSLTASGPYNEQFF.

The rearrangement joins TRBV19 to TRBJ1-5; 8 positions match TRBD1. V trimming: 3 bases; J trimming: 2 bases; junction bases outside the gene matches: 6. CDR1 is LNHDA and CDR2 is SQIVND in the germline V gene (reference sequence). CDR3 length: 16 amino acids. CDR3 sequence reads: CASSMYQTGGNQPQHF. CDR3 bases: TGTGCCAGTAGTATGTATCAGACAGGGGGCAATCAGCCCCAGCATTTT.

This clone was recorded only once. This chain connects TRBV30 to TRBJ2-3; TRBD2 agrees at 7 bases. The CDR3 spans 13 residues. From germline, CDR1 is GTSNPN and CDR2 SVGIG (reference sequence). J gave up 9 bases and V 1 base, and 7 bases lay outside the gene matches. CDR3 residues: CAWSASGVGTQYF. CDR3 coding DNA: TGTGCCTGGAGTGCAAGCGGGGTGGGAACGCAGTATTTT.

In its sample, this clone was seen a few times. The CDR3 DNA is TGCAGCGTTGCATGGGGTACAGGTCAGCCCCAGCATTTT. This sequence encodes CSVAWGTGQPQHF. V is TRBV29-1 and J is TRBJ1-5; the D gene is possibly TRBD1 (5 bases). CDR1 and CDR2 (germline): SQVTM, ANQGSEA. There are 13 residues in the CDR3. The V end was cut by 4 bases, the J end by 6 bases, with 13 bases between.

This clone was observed once. The chain employs TRBV6-5 and TRBJ1-5; D gene uncertain. Germline-derived CDR1 and CDR2 are MNHEY and SVGAGI. The CDR3 consists of 14 residues. V was trimmed by 6 bases and J by 6 bases, leaving 15 bases between them. The CDR3 bases are TGTGCCAGCAGGAAGACTCTCTCTGCTCAGCCCCAGCATTTT. As protein: CASRKTLSAQPQHF.

This chain links TRBV7-3 with TRBJ2-1, with TRBD1 identical over 11 bases. V lost 5 bases, J lost 7 bases, and 7 bases stayed unmatched. Germline CDR1 reads SGHTA; CDR2 reads FQGTGA. The CDR3 sequence is 15 residues long. For the CDR3, the DNA is TGTGCCAGCAGCGTGGGAGGGACAGGGGGGAATGAGCAGTTCTTC. It is translated as CASSVGGTGGNEQFF.

This clone was recorded a few times. V usage is TRBV5-4 and J usage is TRBJ2-5, with 7 bases matching TRBD2. This CDR3 has 16 residues. Germline CDR1 reads SGHNT; CDR2 reads YYREEE (reference sequence). V lost 0 bases, J lost 6 bases, and 11 bases stayed unmatched. Here the CDR3 DNA reads TGTGCCAGCAGCTTGGTGGCGGGAGAAGGGGTGAAGACCCAGTACTTC. This translates into CASSLVAGEGVKTQYF.

The rearrangement joins TRBV2 to TRBJ2-1; TRBD1 aligns across 7 bases. J lost 0 bases, V lost 11 bases, and 13 bases had no gene match. CDR3 length: 16 residues. Germline values: CDR1 SNHLY, CDR2 FYNNEI. The CDR3 sequence is CAGQRTGSSSYNEQFF. CDR3 coding DNA: TGTGCCGGACAAAGGACAGGTTCGAGCTCCTACAATGAGCAGTTCTTC.

V and J are TRBV10-1 and TRBJ2-2; D not certain. The CDR3 contains 14 residues. V was trimmed by 0 bases and J by 6 bases, leaving 8 bases between them. Germline lookup yields CDR1 WNHNN and CDR2 SYGVQD (reference sequence). Here the CDR3 DNA reads TGCGCCAGCAGTGAGTCGTATGGAGCCGGGGAGCTGTTTTTT. Translated: CASSESYGAGELFF.